These T cell receptor beta chains were read from a single sample in a study of cytomegalovirus exposure and HLA in healthy donors. Clones were read by immunoSEQ multiplex PCR, and TCRdb kept only the in-frame ones, dropping some. The table lists some 120,000 clones, about two thirds of them singletons, with about 4.3% in the top ten. Sequencing was done on a sample of PBMCs. These receptors were obtained from a man aged 55 to 69 in good health and CMV-seropositive. CDR3s include the opening cysteine and the closing phenylalanine or tryptophan. A D gene is named only where the DNA matches it firmly. Some rows have no size entry. The others give once, few or many, or a class for an expanded clone.

j_call | d_call | v_call | clone_size | cdr3_nt | cdr3_aa
TRBJ1-2 | TRBD1 | TRBV5-5 | - | TGTGCCAGCAGCAGATGGGACAGGGACTATGGCTACACCTTC | CASSRWDRDYGYTF
TRBJ1-3 | - | TRBV11-1 | - | TGTGCCAGCACCCGGGCAGGGTCGTCTGGAAACACCATATATTTT | CASTRAGSSGNTIYF
TRBJ1-1 | TRBD1 | TRBV12-5 | - | TGTGCTAGTGGTTTGGGACAGGGGGCCACTGAAGCTTTCTTT | CASGLGQGATEAFF
TRBJ1-4 | TRBD1 | TRBV30 | - | TGTGCCTGGAGTTCAAACAGGGGGTCTAGTGAAAAACTGTTTTTT | CAWSSNRGSSEKLFF
TRBJ2-5 | - | TRBV5-4 | once | TGTGCCAGCAGCTTGGGGGGCGAGGAGACCCAGTACTTC | CASSLGGEETQYF
TRBJ1-5 | - | TRBV2 | - | TGTGCCAGCAGTGAGCAGGAGGATCAGCCCCAGCATTTT | CASSEQEDQPQHF
TRBJ2-7 | - | TRBV21-1 | - | TGTGCCAGCAGCAACTATTACGGTTTTTCGGGGGGCCCCCTGTACGAGCAGTACTTC | CASSNYYGFSGGPLYEQYF
TRBJ1-6 | TRBD1 | TRBV6-4 | few | TGTGCCAGCAGCCCGACAGGGCAGAGTTCACCCCTCCACTTT | CASSPTGQSSPLHF
TRBJ2-7 | TRBD1 | TRBV30 | - | TGTGCCTGGAGGACAGGGAGAAACGAGCAGTACTTC | CAWRTGRNEQYF
TRBJ2-5 | TRBD1 | TRBV5-5 | - | TGTGCCAGCAGTACGGGGACAGGGCGCCAAGAGACCCAGTACTTC | CASSTGTGRQETQYF
TRBJ2-2 | TRBD2 | TRBV5-1 | - | TGCGCCAGCAGCTCGGCGGGGACTAGCGGGGGAAACACCGGGGAGCTGTTTTTT | CASSSAGTSGGNTGELFF
TRBJ2-7 | TRBD1 | TRBV28 | - | TGTGCCAGCAGCCGACCCGGGACAGGGACCTACGAGCAGTACTTC | CASSRPGTGTYEQYF
TRBJ2-6 | - | TRBV29-1 | - | TGCAGCGTTTCGGGGGAGGGGGTCTCTGGGGCCAACGTCCTGACTTTC | CSVSGEGVSGANVLTF
TRBJ2-7 | - | TRBV11-2 | - | TGTGCCAGCAGCCCGAGCTGGCGGCAGGGAAACAACGAGCAGTACTTC | CASSPSWRQGNNEQYF
TRBJ2-5 | TRBD1 | TRBV6-6 | - | TGTGCCAGCAGTTTCCGGGACAGGGGCTCCGAGACCCAGTACTTC | CASSFRDRGSETQYF
TRBJ2-5 | TRBD1 | TRBV7-9 | - | TGTGCCAGCAGTTTTCGGACAGGGGGAGAGACCCAGTACTTC | CASSFRTGGETQYF
TRBJ1-1 | TRBD1 | TRBV5-1 | - | TGCGCCAGCAGCTTGGTTACGGGACAGGTGTACACTGAAGCTTTCTTT | CASSLVTGQVYTEAFF
TRBJ2-1 | - | TRBV6-5 | - | TGTGCCAGCAGTTATTCGCTGGAACAGGGTAACAATGAGCAGTTCTTC | CASSYSLEQGNNEQFF
TRBJ2-4 | - | TRBV2 | once | TGTGCCAGCAGTGAGACCGGGTGGAACATTCAGTACTTC | CASSETGWNIQYF
TRBJ2-7 | - | TRBV19 | - | TGTGCCAGTAAGAGGCAGGGGTACCACGAGCAGTACTTC | CASKRQGYHEQYF
TRBJ2-7 | TRBD1 | TRBV2 | - | TGTGCCAGCAGGGGGGACAGGGGGCCGTACGAGCAGTACTTC | CASRGDRGPYEQYF
TRBJ1-2 | - | TRBV14 | - | TGTGCCAGCAGCCAAGATAGGCCAAGCGCGGGGGGGTATCGTGGCTACACCTTC | CASSQDRPSAGGYRGYTF
TRBJ1-4 | - | TRBV30 | - | TGTGCCTGGAGTCTGGGGGCCAATGAAAAACTGTTTTTT | CAWSLGANEKLFF
TRBJ1-1 | - | TRBV18 | - | TGTGCCAGCTCACCACAGGCAGACAGCCGTGAAGCTTTCTTT | CASSPQADSREAFF
TRBJ2-2 | TRBD1 | TRBV29-1 | - | TGCAGCGCACAGGGGGCGTTGGACACCGGGGAGCTGTTTTTT | CSAQGALDTGELFF
TRBJ2-1 | - | TRBV7-6 | - | TGTGCCAGCAGCTTACGCAGGGGCCCCTACAATGAGCAGTTCTTC | CASSLRRGPYNEQFF
TRBJ2-3 | TRBD1 | TRBV4-1 | - | TGCGCCAGCAGCCAATTTATCGGGACAGGGGGCGTAGATACGCAGTATTTT | CASSQFIGTGGVDTQYF
TRBJ2-3 | TRBD2 | TRBV30 | - | TGTGCCTGCGCGGGGGGCCGGGATACGCAGTATTTT | CACAGGRDTQYF
TRBJ1-5 | - | TRBV27 | once | TGTGCCAGCATGGGAGGGGGTTACAGCAATCAGCCCCAGCATTTT | CASMGGGYSNQPQHF
TRBJ2-1 | - | TRBV6-1 | few | TGTGCCAGCAGTATCCTGCAGGGAAGGAATGAGCAGTTCTTC | CASSILQGRNEQFF
TRBJ1-1 | - | TRBV18 | - | TGTGCCAGCTCACCACCCGGCAGGGTGGCCAACACTGAAGCTTTCTTT | CASSPPGRVANTEAFF
TRBJ1-6 | TRBD1 | TRBV19 | - | TGTGCCAGTAGGTCGACAGGGCAAGGTTCACCCCTCCACTTT | CASRSTGQGSPLHF
TRBJ2-3 | - | TRBV7-6 | - | TGTGCCAGCAGCTTAGCTGGGGGCCGCACAGATACGCAGTATTTT | CASSLAGGRTDTQYF
TRBJ2-2 | - | TRBV6-1 | - | TGTGCCAGCAGTGAAGGAAGCTGGTACCTCCCCGGGGAGCTGTTTTTT | CASSEGSWYLPGELFF